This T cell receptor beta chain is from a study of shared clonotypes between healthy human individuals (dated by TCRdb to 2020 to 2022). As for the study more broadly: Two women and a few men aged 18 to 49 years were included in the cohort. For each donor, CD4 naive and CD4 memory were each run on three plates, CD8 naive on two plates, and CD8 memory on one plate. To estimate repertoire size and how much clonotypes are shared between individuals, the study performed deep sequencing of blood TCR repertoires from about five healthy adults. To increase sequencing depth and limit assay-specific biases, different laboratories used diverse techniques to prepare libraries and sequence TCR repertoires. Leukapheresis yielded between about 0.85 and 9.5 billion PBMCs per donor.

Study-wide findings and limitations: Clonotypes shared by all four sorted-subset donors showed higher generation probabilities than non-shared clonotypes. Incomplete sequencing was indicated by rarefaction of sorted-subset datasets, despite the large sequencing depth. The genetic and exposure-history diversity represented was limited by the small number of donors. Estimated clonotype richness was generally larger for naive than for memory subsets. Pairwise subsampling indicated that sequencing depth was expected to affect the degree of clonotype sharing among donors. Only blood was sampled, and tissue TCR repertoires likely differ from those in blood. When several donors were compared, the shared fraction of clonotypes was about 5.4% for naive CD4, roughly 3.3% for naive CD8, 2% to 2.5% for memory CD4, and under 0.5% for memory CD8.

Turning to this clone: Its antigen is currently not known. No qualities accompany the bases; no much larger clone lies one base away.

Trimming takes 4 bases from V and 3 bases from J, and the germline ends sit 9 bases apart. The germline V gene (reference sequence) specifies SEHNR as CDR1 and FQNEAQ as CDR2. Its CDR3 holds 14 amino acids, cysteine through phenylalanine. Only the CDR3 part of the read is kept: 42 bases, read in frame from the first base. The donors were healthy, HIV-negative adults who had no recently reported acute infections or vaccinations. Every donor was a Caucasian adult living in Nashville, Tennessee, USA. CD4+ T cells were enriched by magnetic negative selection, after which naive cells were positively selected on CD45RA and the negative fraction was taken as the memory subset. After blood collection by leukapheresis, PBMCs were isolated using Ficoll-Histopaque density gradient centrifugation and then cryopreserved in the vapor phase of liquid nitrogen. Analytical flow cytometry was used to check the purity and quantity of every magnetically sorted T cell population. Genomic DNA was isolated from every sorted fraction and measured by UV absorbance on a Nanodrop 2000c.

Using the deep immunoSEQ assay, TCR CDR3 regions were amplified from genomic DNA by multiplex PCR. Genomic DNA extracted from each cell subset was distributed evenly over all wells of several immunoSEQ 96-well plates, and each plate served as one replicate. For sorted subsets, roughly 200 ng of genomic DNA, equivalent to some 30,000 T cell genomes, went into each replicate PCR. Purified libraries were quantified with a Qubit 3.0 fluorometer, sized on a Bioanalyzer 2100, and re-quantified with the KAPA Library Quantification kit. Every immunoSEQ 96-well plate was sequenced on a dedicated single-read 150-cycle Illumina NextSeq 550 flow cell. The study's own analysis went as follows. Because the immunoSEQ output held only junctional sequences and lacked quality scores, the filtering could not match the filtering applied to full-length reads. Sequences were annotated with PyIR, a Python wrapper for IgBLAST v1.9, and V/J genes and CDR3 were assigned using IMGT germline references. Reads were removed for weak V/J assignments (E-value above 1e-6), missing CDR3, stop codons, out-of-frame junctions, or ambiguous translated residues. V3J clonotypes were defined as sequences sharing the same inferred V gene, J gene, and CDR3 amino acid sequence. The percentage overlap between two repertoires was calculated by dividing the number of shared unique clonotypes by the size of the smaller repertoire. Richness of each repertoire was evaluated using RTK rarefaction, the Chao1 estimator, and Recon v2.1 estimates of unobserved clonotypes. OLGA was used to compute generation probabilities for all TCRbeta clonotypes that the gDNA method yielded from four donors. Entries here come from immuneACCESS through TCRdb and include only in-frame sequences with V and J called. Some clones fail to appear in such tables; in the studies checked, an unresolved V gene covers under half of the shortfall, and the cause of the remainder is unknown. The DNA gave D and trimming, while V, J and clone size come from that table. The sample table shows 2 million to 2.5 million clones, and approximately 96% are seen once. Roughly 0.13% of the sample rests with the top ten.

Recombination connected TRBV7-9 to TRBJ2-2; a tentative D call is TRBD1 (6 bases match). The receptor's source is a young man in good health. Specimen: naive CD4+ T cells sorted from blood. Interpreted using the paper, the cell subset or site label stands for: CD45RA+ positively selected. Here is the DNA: TGTGCCAGCAGCTCTCAGGGGTACACCGGGGAGCTGTTTTTT. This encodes CASSSQGYTGELFF.